This T cell receptor (beta chain) was identified in a study of identical twins. Study-wide results and limits: Cross-sectional statistics, not tracking of the same donors, supported the conclusions. Possibly, invariant MAIT and iNKT cells partly confounded zero-insertion analyses. Cord blood beta clonotypes that were abundant carried fewer insertions, and memory repertoires showed no such trend.

Concerning this clonotype itself: Its specificity is unknown.

The CDR3 extends over 12 amino acids. CDR1 and CDR2 (germline): MDHEN, SYDVKM. V trimming: 2 bases; J trimming: 13 bases; junction bases outside the gene matches: 5. MiXCR, run by TCRdb on the 5' RACE reads, gives a single entry per CDR3 protein. This sample carries 220,000 or so distinct CDR3 sequences, roughly 7% of them seen once, and the ten largest clones take 3.5% to 4%. The same sample was also used in a study of yellow fever vaccine responses in identical twins.

The receptor comes from a woman in her late teens or twenties in good health. The specimen sequenced was memory (CD45RO+) T cells sorted from blood. The chain recombines TRBV28 with TRBJ2-3; 8 positions agree with TRBD2. This CDR3 is CASSLVGRAEYF. The CDR3 bases are TGTGCCAGCAGTTTAGTCGGGAGGGCCGAGTATTTT.